This T cell receptor (beta chain) was found in a study of CD8 T cells in ankylosing spondylitis. To note about this clonotype: Its antigen is undetermined.

General study findings and limits: A TCR beta motif of eight or nine highly homologous variants seemed to mark ankylosing spondylitis blood.

Making use of molecular barcodes, quantitative 5'-RACE generated TCR beta libraries. TCRdb re-analysed the 5' RACE reads in MiXCR, keeping a single row per CDR3 protein. The sample holds 450,000 or so distinct CDR3 sequences, roughly a quarter seen once. The length of the CDR3 is 13 residues. The germline V gene encodes CDR1 LGHDT and CDR2 YNNKEL (reference sequence). The V end was cut by 0 bases, the J end by 9 bases, with 9 bases between. The TCR was taken from a male donor with ankylosing spondylitis. Sequenced input: blood, either unsorted or a sorted T cell fraction (not recorded which). The V gene is TRBV3-1, the J gene TRBJ2-1; D remains unclear. CDR3 nucleotides: TGTGCCAGCAGCCAAGATAGGACGGCTGAGCAGTTCTTC. Its translation: CASSQDRTAEQFF.